This T cell receptor (beta chain) stems from a study of T cells in narcolepsy. On the study more broadly: Patients with NT1 or NT2 and healthy control donors were enrolled. General study results and limits: Same-patient CSF and blood CD4+ T cell clonotypes included HCRT-specific and TRIB2-specific autoreactive ones.

The V gene end was trimmed by 5 bases and the J gene end by 9 bases; junction bases not matched to a gene: 15. The length of the CDR3 is 16 residues. Germline lookup yields CDR1 ENHRY and CDR2 SYGVKD. This clone was recorded only once. The antigen is not known. Profiled with immunoSEQ multiplex PCR; TCRdb holds only in-frame clones, not every one. The sample lists about 43,000 clones; about 91% were seen once. The chain has TRBV10-3 and TRBJ2-1; TRBD1 matches at 8 bases. Sequenced material: CD45RA- memory CD4+ T cells from PBMCs. The TCR originated in a human donor with narcolepsy. DNA for the CDR3: TGTGCCATCAGTAGACAGGGGAAGGCGATTATGAGTGAGCAGTTCTTC. Its protein product is CAISRQGKAIMSEQFF.